Each of the 14 T cell receptor beta chains below was sequenced from the same sample in a study of blood T cells in healthy people across ages. Using a J-beta primer mix together with a sample-barcoded 5' primer, a second PCR was run for roughly 6 to 12 cycles. TCRdb analysed the 5' RACE reads with MiXCR anew, one entry per CDR3 protein. The sample shows 1,500,000 or so distinct CDR3 sequences, approximately 60% of them seen only once. The sample comprised blood. These receptors all stem from a man younger than 35 in good health.

The CDR3 DNA sequence: TGCAGTGCTCTGGACCTTTTCGATACGCAGTATTTT. Its translation: CSALDLFDTQYF. The J gene is TRBJ2-3, the V gene TRBV20-1; D is undetermined. The CDR3 is made up of 12 amino acids. Per the germline V gene, CDR1 is DFQATT and CDR2 is SNEGSKA (reference sequence). With 5 bases removed from V and 6 bases from J, the gap between germline ends came to 12 bases.

The CDR3 DNA sequence: TGCAGCGTTCGACAGGGGGGAGGCTACAATGAGCAGTTCTTC. Its translation: CSVRQGGGYNEQFF. The chain uses TRBV29-1 and TRBJ2-1; 9 nucleotides agree with TRBD1. Germline V CDR1 and CDR2: SQVTM, ANQGSEA. The CDR3 spans 14 residues. V lost 5 bases to trimming and J lost 3 bases; unmatched junction nucleotides: 5.

The chain carries TRBV6-5 and TRBJ1-1; TRBD1 is a possible D gene (5 bases). The germline V gene has CDR1 MNHEY and CDR2 SVGAGI. Trimming left V 3 bases short and J 1 base short, with 9 bases between. The CDR3 totals 14 residues. The CDR3 sequence: CASSYTTGNTEAFF. The CDR3 nucleotides are TGTGCCAGCAGTTATACCACAGGGAACACTGAAGCTTTCTTT.

The J gene is TRBJ2-1, the V gene TRBV25-1, with TRBD1 matching over 7 bases. This CDR3 is 13 amino acids long. CDR1 and CDR2 from the germline V gene are MGHDK and SYGVNS. The V and J ends lost 6 bases and 4 bases, in that order; junction bases with no gene match: 3. The CDR3 coding sequence is TGTGCCAGCAGAGAGACAGGGTACAATGAGCAGTTCTTC. It specifies CASRETGYNEQFF.

The chain is built from TRBV7-2 and TRBJ2-3; D possibly uses TRBD1 or TRBD2 (5 bases each). This CDR3 region has 15 residues. Germline CDR1 SGHTA, CDR2 FQGNSA. V lost 5 bases to trimming and J lost 0 bases, with 12 bases between them. In DNA, the CDR3 is TGTGCCAGCAGCGGGGGTGTAACTAGCACAGATACGCAGTATTTT. The encoded protein is CASSGGVTSTDTQYF.

The CDR3 region has the DNA TGCGCCAGCAGCCCGACTAGCGGGCACTACGAGCAGTACTTC. It translates to CASSPTSGHYEQYF. The chain is built from TRBV5-1 and TRBJ2-1, with TRBD2 matching 10 bases. The DNA end favors TRBJ2-7, so the J call may be wrong. The germline CDR1 and CDR2 sequences are SGHRS and YFSETQ. The CDR3 covers 14 residues.

The gene calls are TRBV6-2 or TRBV6-3 and TRBJ2-7; TRBD2 matches 7 bases. CDR3 size: 17 residues. Germline V CDR1 and CDR2: MNHEY, SVGEGT. V lost 6 bases and J lost 2; bases outside the gene matches: 16. CDR3 sequence (DNA): TGTGCCAGCAGCTTCTTAGCGGGCGAATCTCCGACCTACGAGCAGTACTTC. This codes for CASSFLAGESPTYEQYF.

This clonotype was seen only a few times. The V gene is TRBV6-5, the J gene TRBJ1-6; weak D call: TRBD1 (5 bases). CDR3 size: 14 residues. Germline V gene lookup returns CDR1 MNHEY and CDR2 SVGAGI. Trimming cost V 6 bases and J 7 bases, with 13 bases left between them. The CDR3 sequence: CASSARRGNSPLHF. The CDR3, as DNA: TGTGCCAGCAGCGCCAGAAGGGGAAATTCACCCCTCCACTTT.

The chain employs TRBV4-1 and TRBJ2-1, with 8 bases matching TRBD1. CDR3 length equals 15 residues. Germline V CDR1 and CDR2: MGHRA, YSYEKL. The ends lost 4 bases at V and 2 bases at J; junction bases unmatched: 4. The CDR3 loop is CASSRGQGPYNEQFF. CDR3 nucleotide sequence: TGCGCCAGCAGCCGAGGACAGGGTCCCTACAATGAGCAGTTCTTC.

In its sample, this clonotype was seen a few times. This rearrangement joins TRBV28 to TRBJ1-4; D remains unclear. V was shortened by 5 bases and J by 6 bases, with 16 bases between the two germline ends. The CDR3 sequence is 15 residues long. Germline V gene sequence: CDR1 MDHEN, CDR2 SYDVKM. The CDR3 reads CASSVDGVVDEKLFF. The CDR3 DNA reads as TGTGCCAGCAGTGTCGATGGAGTAGTGGATGAAAAACTGTTTTTT.

The chain carries TRBV21-1 and TRBJ1-1. TRBV21-1 is deemed a pseudogene. There are 14 residues in the CDR3. CDR3 residues: CASSKTPPVGEAFF. CDR3 nucleotide sequence: TGTGCCAGCAGCAAAACCCCTCCGGTGGGGGAAGCTTTCTTT.

This clonotype has just one count. The rearrangement links TRBV13 to TRBJ2-1, with unresolved D. The CDR3 is 13 residues long. Germline CDR1 is PRHDT and CDR2 is FYEKMQ (reference sequence). V dropped 5 bases and J dropped 8 bases, with 13 bases sitting between them. In DNA form, the CDR3 reads TGTGCCAGCAGCCTCCTTCTCATGGATGAGCAGTTCTTC. Its translation is CASSLLLMDEQFF.

This sequence joins TRBV29-1 and TRBJ2-7, with 7 nucleotides matching TRBD1. The junction had 6 bases not matched to a gene; V was cut back by 7 bases and J by 0 bases. The CDR3 has 13 amino acids. Per the germline V gene, CDR1 is SQVTM and CDR2 is ANQGSEA. In DNA form, the CDR3 reads TGCAGCGCAAGACAGGGCCACTCCTACGAGCAGTACTTC. Translation: CSARQGHSYEQYF.

There are a few counts of this clonotype. V and J are TRBV5-1 and TRBJ2-7; 8 nucleotides agree with TRBD2. The CDR3 has 14 residues. J gave up 3 bases and V 0 bases, and 2 bases lay outside the gene matches. Germline assignment: CDR1 SGHRS and CDR2 YFSETQ. The CDR3, as DNA: TGCGCCAGCAGCTTGGTGGGACTAGACTACGAGCAGTACTTC. Translated: CASSLVGLDYEQYF.